This TCR beta chain was sequenced for a study of blood T cells in healthy people across ages. V gave up 6 bases and J gave up 7 bases; unmatched junction bases: 8. CDR3 length: 14 amino acids. Germline values: CDR1 MNHEY, CDR2 SMNVEV (reference sequence). The sample holds a few counts of this clonotype. Alongside a J-beta primer mix, a sample-barcoded 5' primer served in a second PCR lasting roughly 7 to 12 cycles. TCRdb re-called the 5' RACE reads with MiXCR, one entry per CDR3 protein. The sample has 1.2 million to 1.5 million distinct CDR3 sequences, roughly 60% seen once; the top ten hold over 6.5%. Samples each yielded at least 5 micrograms of total RNA.

The sequenced material came from blood. The clonotype was recovered from a man between 18 and 35 years old in good health. The chain combines TRBV27 with TRBJ1-4; 7 bases line up with TRBD1. CDR3 sequence: CASSDGTAIEKLFF. CDR3 nucleotide sequence: TGTGCCAGCAGCGACGGGACAGCCATTGAAAAACTGTTTTTT. Filled out from reference TRBV27 and TRBJ1-4, the complete variable domain reads EAQVTQNPRYLITVTGKKLTVTCSQNMNHEYMSWYRQDPGLGLRQIYYSMNVEVTDKGDVPEGYKVSRKEKRNFPLILESPSPNQTSLYFCASSDGTAIEKLFFGSGTQLSVL.